This T cell receptor (beta chain) was documented in a study of shared clonotypes between healthy human individuals (TCRdb year 2020). Concerning the study at large: The cohort included three men and a couple of women between 18 and 49 years of age. Per donor, three plates each were used for CD4 naive and CD4 memory, two for CD8 naive, and one for CD8 memory. Leukapheresis yielded between about 0.94 and 10 billion PBMCs per donor. To increase sequencing depth and limit assay-specific biases, different laboratories used diverse techniques to prepare libraries and sequence TCR repertoires. The study deeply sequenced blood TCR repertoires of 5 or 6 healthy adults to estimate repertoire size and the extent of clonotype sharing between individuals.

From the cysteine through the phenylalanine, the CDR3 covers 14 amino acids. Of all the DNA, just the CDR3 is kept, 42 bases in frame from base 1. Reading the germline V gene gives CDR1 MNHNS and CDR2 SASEGT. Germline trimming: 1 base from V, 8 bases from J; junction bases outside gene matches: 5. TCR CDR3 regions were amplified from genomic DNA by multiplex PCR using the deep immunoSEQ assay. Extracted genomic DNA from each cell subset was spread evenly across all wells of several immunoSEQ 96-well plates, with each plate serving as a replicate. For sorted subsets, roughly 0.2 ug genomic DNA, equal to tens of thousands of T cell genomes, was loaded into each replicate PCR. Purified libraries were quantified with a Qubit 3.0 fluorometer, sized on a Bioanalyzer 2100, and re-quantified with the KAPA Library Quantification kit. Each immunoSEQ 96-well plate was sequenced on its own single-read 150-cycle Illumina NextSeq 550 flow cell. The source study handled its data this way. Because the immunoSEQ output included only junctional sequences and no quality scores, the filtering could not be the same as the filtering used for full-length reads. Sequences were annotated with PyIR, a Python wrapper for IgBLAST v1.9, using IMGT germline references to assign V/J genes and CDR3. Any read was removed if the V/J assignment was weak (E-value above 1e-6), the CDR3 was missing, or the read contained stop codons, out-of-frame junctions, or ambiguous translated residues. V3J clonotypes were defined as sequences sharing an identical inferred V gene, J gene, and CDR3 amino acid sequence. Percentage overlap between repertoires was computed as shared unique clonotypes divided by the size of the smaller repertoire. Richness of each repertoire was evaluated using RTK rarefaction, the Chao1 estimator, and Recon v2.1 estimates of unobserved clonotypes. Generation probabilities were computed with OLGA for all TCRbeta clonotypes obtained by the gDNA method from four donors. TCRdb carries this immuneACCESS record with in-frame sequences only. Its versions omit some clonotypes, under half of them owing to an unresolved V gene in the studies checked, with the rest unexplained. The D gene and trimming were derived from the DNA, and the V and J assignments and clone size from that table. The sample yields roughly 2 million clones; roughly 94% were counted once. The ten largest account for roughly 0.13% of the sample.

About this clone: What this receptor recognizes is not known. No quality values exist for individual bases; no much larger clone is one base distant.

Study-wide conclusions, independent of this receptor: The small number of donors limited the genetic and exposure-history diversity represented. Pairwise subsampling indicated that sequencing depth was expected to affect the degree of clonotype sharing among donors. Larger estimated clonotype richness was generally found for naive subsets than for memory subsets. Incomplete sequencing was indicated by rarefaction of sorted-subset datasets, despite the large sequencing depth. Compared with non-shared clonotypes, clonotypes shared by all four sorted-subset donors had higher generation probabilities. Sampling was restricted to blood, and TCR repertoires in tissues likely differ from the TCR repertoires found in blood. Across several donors, around 5.4% of naive CD4, 3% to 3.5% of naive CD8, about 2.3% of memory CD4, and around 0.4% of memory CD8 clonotypes were shared.

The donors were healthy, HIV-negative adults who had no recently reported acute infections or vaccinations. Every donor was a Caucasian adult residing in Nashville, Tennessee, USA. CD4+ T cells were enriched by magnetic negative selection, after which naive cells were positively selected on CD45RA and the negative fraction was taken as the memory subset. After blood collection by leukapheresis, PBMCs were isolated using Ficoll-Histopaque density gradient centrifugation and then cryopreserved in the vapor phase of liquid nitrogen. Purity and quantity of every magnetically sorted T cell population were checked by analytical flow cytometry. Genomic DNA was isolated from each sorted fraction and quantified by UV absorbance on a Nanodrop 2000c.

The receptor chain draws on TRBV6-1 and TRBJ1-2, and 9 bases in between align with TRBD1. The source of this sequence is a young man in good health. Sequencing was performed on naive CD4+ T cells sorted from blood. This specimen's cell subset or site label, interpreted: CD45RA+ positively selected. The DNA sequence is TGTGCCAGCAGTGAAGACAGGGGGCGCGGAGGCTACACCTTC. Its protein product is CASSEDRGRGGYTF.